These T cell receptor beta chains were read from a single sample in a study of beta chain features in type 1 diabetes. Here immunoSEQ multiplex PCR was the method, and the copy in TCRdb shows in-frame clones only, minus some. The top ten clones hold 0.0095% to 0.011% of a sample with a few hundred thousand clones, about 12% of them seen once. The sequencing sample was made of naive CD4+ T cells from blood. Receptors originate from a woman aged 18 to 35 with type 1 diabetes. The conserved cysteine and the conserved F or W are not part of the CDR3 here.

j_call: TRBJ1-1
v_call: TRBV19
cdr3_length: 10
cdr3_aa: ASRYRGTEAF

j_call: TRBJ1-2
v_call: TRBV2
cdr3_length: 12
cdr3_aa: ASSNHRVGYGYT

j_call: TRBJ2-5
v_call: TRBV11-2
cdr3_length: 11
cdr3_aa: ASSLSLIGTQY

j_call: TRBJ1-3
v_call: TRBV5-4
cdr3_length: 11
cdr3_aa: ATRTGDGNTIY

j_call: TRBJ2-5
v_call: TRBV11-3
cdr3_length: 12
cdr3_aa: ASSLLGQGATQY

j_call: TRBJ2-3
v_call: TRBV18
cdr3_length: 14
cdr3_aa: ASSPPFSDPGNTQY

j_call: TRBJ1-1
v_call: TRBV28
cdr3_length: 15
cdr3_aa: ASIPSPPGQQMTEAF

j_call: TRBJ1-1
v_call: TRBV5-1
cdr3_length: 12
cdr3_aa: ASSLGQGGREAF

j_call: TRBJ2-5
v_call: TRBV11-2
cdr3_length: 13
cdr3_aa: ASSKEPLRRETQY

j_call: TRBJ1-2
v_call: TRBV30
cdr3_length: 11
cdr3_aa: AWRLRNAYGYT

j_call: TRBJ1-3
v_call: TRBV7-2
cdr3_length: 12
cdr3_aa: ASSQGFSGNTIY

j_call: TRBJ2-7
v_call: TRBV19
cdr3_length: 10
cdr3_aa: ASGSLTGEQY

j_call: TRBJ1-2
v_call: TRBV14
cdr3_length: 15
cdr3_aa: ASSQGPRGRRNYGYT

j_call: TRBJ2-1
v_call: TRBV5-1
cdr3_length: 12
cdr3_aa: ASSLQGSLVEQF

j_call: TRBJ2-7
v_call: TRBV29-1
cdr3_length: 9
cdr3_aa: SVVQTYEQY

j_call: TRBJ2-5
v_call: TRBV29-1
cdr3_length: 10
cdr3_aa: SVGGGQETQY

j_call: TRBJ1-5
v_call: TRBV30
cdr3_length: 12
cdr3_aa: AWTAATGGQPQH

j_call: TRBJ2-3
v_call: TRBV28
cdr3_length: 12
cdr3_aa: ATGTSGKTDTQY

j_call: TRBJ2-2
v_call: TRBV29-1
cdr3_length: 12
cdr3_aa: SVERGGNTGELF

j_call: TRBJ2-5
v_call: TRBV6-5
cdr3_length: 13
cdr3_aa: ASSTQDGIGETQY

j_call: TRBJ1-6
v_call: TRBV28
cdr3_length: 12
cdr3_aa: ASSYKTYNSPLH

j_call: TRBJ2-7
v_call: TRBV15
cdr3_length: 14
cdr3_aa: ATSRDPGTGSYEQY

j_call: TRBJ2-7
v_call: TRBV28
cdr3_length: 12
cdr3_aa: ASMGVAGVREQY

j_call: TRBJ2-5
v_call: TRBV5-4
cdr3_length: 11
cdr3_aa: ASSLSGQETQY

j_call: TRBJ2-1
v_call: TRBV29-1
cdr3_length: 8
cdr3_aa: SVLVYEQF

j_call: TRBJ2-1
v_call: TRBV11-3
cdr3_length: 14
cdr3_aa: ASTRTGDTIYNEQF

j_call: TRBJ2-1
v_call: TRBV4-1
cdr3_length: 13
cdr3_aa: ASSQAGGKYNEQF

j_call: TRBJ2-1
v_call: TRBV5-1
cdr3_length: 12
cdr3_aa: ASSLARLDNEQF

j_call: TRBJ2-3
v_call: TRBV15
cdr3_length: 12
cdr3_aa: ATSRGQFTDTQY

j_call: TRBJ2-5
v_call: TRBV9
cdr3_length: 13
cdr3_aa: ASSPLGGGQETQY

j_call: TRBJ2-7
v_call: TRBV7-8
cdr3_length: 13
cdr3_aa: ASSYRVGGAYEQY

j_call: TRBJ1-6
v_call: TRBV18
cdr3_length: 14
cdr3_aa: ASSAAGAYVNSPLH

j_call: TRBJ2-3
v_call: TRBV11-3
cdr3_length: 11
cdr3_aa: ASSRELMSPQY

j_call: TRBJ2-1
v_call: TRBV5-1
cdr3_length: 12
cdr3_aa: ASSKDRGGHEQF

j_call: TRBJ2-5
v_call: TRBV19
cdr3_length: 14
cdr3_aa: ASSPGLHRGRETQY

j_call: TRBJ2-1
v_call: TRBV25-1
cdr3_length: 15
cdr3_aa: ASSEIWGTLGYNEQF

j_call: TRBJ1-4
v_call: TRBV9
cdr3_length: 12
cdr3_aa: ASSISGTEEKLF

j_call: TRBJ2-3
v_call: TRBV29-1
cdr3_length: 14
cdr3_aa: SVERRLAGGTDTQY

j_call: TRBJ2-7
v_call: TRBV10-3
cdr3_length: 12
cdr3_aa: ATAAGNGVYEQY

j_call: TRBJ2-3
v_call: TRBV28
cdr3_length: 12
cdr3_aa: ASWPGLAGETQY